What follows is one T cell receptor (beta chain) and its context. The data derive from a study of radiotherapy plus CTLA-4 blockade in lung cancer. Profiled with immunoSEQ multiplex PCR; TCRdb holds only in-frame clones, not every one. The sample has over 100,000 clones, approximately 80% seen once. This material consisted of peripheral blood, taken from a patient treated with radiotherapy plus ipilimumab. The receptor was isolated from a human donor with non-small cell lung cancer that progressed on radiotherapy plus ipilimumab. Some clones in this sample may be carry-over from other donors' samples.

The CDR3 here is CASSFSGTGTIYF. CDR3 nucleotide sequence: TGTGCCAGCAGCTTCAGTGGAACGGGCACCATATATTTT. This chain uses TRBV11-1 with TRBJ1-3, with unresolved D. The CDR3 spans 13 residues. CDR1 SGHAT and CDR2 FQDESV come from the germline V gene (reference sequence). Trimming cost V 3 bases and J 9 bases, with 12 bases left between them.